The 5 T cell receptor beta chains listed next were all sequenced from one sample in a study of blood T cell repertoires in COVID-19. Profiled with immunoSEQ multiplex PCR; TCRdb holds only in-frame clones, not every one. The sample consists of about 160,000 clones, approximately 80% of them appearing once. Material for sequencing was peripheral blood. These receptors originate from a woman aged 80 or over with active or convalescent COVID-19.

The gene calls are TRBV2 and TRBJ2-1, with no clear D. The CDR3 loop spans 12 amino acids. V dropped 6 bases and J dropped 5 bases, with 8 bases sitting between them. Germline V gene lookup returns CDR1 SNHLY and CDR2 FYNNEI. CDR3 loop: CASRGQNNEQFF. The CDR3 DNA sequence: TGTGCCAGCAGGGGCCAAAACAATGAGCAGTTCTTC.

This sequence joins TRBV3-1 (or the pseudogene TRBV3-2) and TRBJ1-6; 7 bases line up with TRBD1. The J segment lost 7 bases and the V segment lost 1 base, leaving 7 bases of the junction unmatched. The CDR3 is 16 amino acids. Germline CDR1 LGHDT, CDR2 YNNKEL (reference sequence). CDR3 nucleotides: TGTGCCAGCAGCCAAGTTTTGACAGGGAGGAATTCACCCCTCCACTTT. Translation: CASSQVLTGRNSPLHF.

This clone was seen only a few times. Other DNA sequences of this sample code for an identical CDR3. This chain joins TRBV7-2 and TRBJ1-2; 11 bases fit TRBD1. CDR1 SGHTA and CDR2 FQGNSA come from the germline V gene. V lost 1 base, J lost 4 bases, and 2 bases stayed unmatched. CDR3 length equals 15 residues. The CDR3 nucleotides are TGTGCCAGCAGCTTAGAAGGACAGGGGGCCTATGGCTACACCTTC. This gives the protein CASSLEGQGAYGYTF.

The chain recombines TRBV5-1 with TRBJ2-3, with D perhaps matching TRBD2 (7 bases). The CDR3 sequence is 17 residues long. V gave up 3 bases and J gave up 0 bases, with 17 bases separating them. CDR1 and CDR2 from the germline V gene are SGHRS and YFSETQ. The CDR3 loop is CASSSFAGAFSTDTQYF. The DNA of the CDR3 is TGCGCCAGCAGCTCCTTTGCGGGGGCTTTTAGCACAGATACGCAGTATTTT.

The V gene is TRBV25-1, the J gene TRBJ2-7, with D perhaps matching TRBD1 (6 bases). Trimming left V 1 base short and J 9 bases short, with 19 bases between. Germline loops: CDR1 MGHDK, CDR2 SYGVNS. The CDR3 has 15 amino acids. The CDR3 region is CASSESGRGRVGQYF. In DNA form, the CDR3 reads TGTGCCAGCAGTGAATCGGGCAGGGGCAGGGTAGGGCAGTACTTC.